A single sample gave rise to the 8 T cell receptor beta chains below, sequenced in a study of cytomegalovirus exposure and HLA in healthy donors. Primers included in the PCR were 60 Vbeta and 13 Jbeta primers. Measured with immunoSEQ multiplex PCR; TCRdb has only the in-frame clones, and not every one. This sample has around 94,000 clones, with approximately 80% found just once. The sequenced sample was PBMCs. The origin of the receptors is a human donor in good health.

J is TRBJ1-2 and V is TRBV18; D not certain. This CDR3 comprises 14 residues. Germline CDR1 and CDR2: KGHSH and LQKENI. Trimming removed 2 bases at V and 5 bases at J, with 12 bases between. The CDR3: CASSPAREWYGYTF. The CDR3, as DNA: TGTGCCAGCTCACCAGCAAGGGAGTGGTATGGCTACACCTTC.

The CDR3 coding sequence is TGCGCCAGCAGCCTAACCTTGACAGGGTCAGAGACCCAGTACTTC. It is translated as CASSLTLTGSETQYF. The chain employs TRBV5-1 and TRBJ2-5, with 7 positions matching TRBD1. The germline CDR1 and CDR2 sequences are SGHRS and YFSETQ. V lost 4 bases, J lost 4 bases, and 10 bases stayed unmatched. CDR3 size: 15 residues.

The V gene is TRBV18, the J gene TRBJ2-7, with D perhaps matching TRBD2 (5 bases). Germline-derived CDR1 and CDR2 are KGHSH and LQKENI. V was shortened by 6 bases and J by 7 bases, with 10 bases between the two germline ends. The CDR3 is 11 residues long. The CDR3 bases are TGTGCCAGCTCCCCCGGGGAGGAGCAGTACTTC. Protein product: CASSPGEEQYF.

The chain is built from TRBV2 and TRBJ2-7; 8 bases line up with TRBD1. Losses at the gene ends were 3 bases for V and 5 bases for J; bases not matched to a gene: 9. Germline CDR1 is SNHLY and CDR2 is FYNNEI. The CDR3 covers 15 residues. CDR3 coding DNA: TGTGCCAGCAGTGATAACCGACAGGGGATGAACGAGCAGTACTTC. Its protein product is CASSDNRQGMNEQYF.

The V call is TRBV7-9, the J call TRBJ1-2; D may be TRBD1 (6 bases). Looked up from germline, CDR1 is SEHNR and CDR2 is FQNEAQ (reference sequence). The CDR3 runs 13 residues. Trimming pared 5 bases from V and 8 bases from J, leaving 15 bases between. Here the CDR3 DNA reads TGTGCCAGCAGCCCGGGGGGGGGCCAAGGCTACACCTTC. It encodes CASSPGGGQGYTF.

The V gene is TRBV11-2, the J gene TRBJ2-7; 8 bases are a match to TRBD2. This CDR3 comprises 15 residues. Per the germline V gene, CDR1 is SGHAT and CDR2 is FQNNGV. With V trimmed by 3 bases and J by 4 bases, 8 bases remained unmatched. The CDR3 loop reads CASSFRLAIVYEQYF. The CDR3 bases are TGTGCCAGCAGCTTCCGACTAGCGATAGTTTACGAGCAGTACTTC.

The rearrangement uses TRBV4-2 and TRBJ1-1; possibly TRBD1 for D (6 bases). V was clipped by 5 bases and J by 1 base, with 11 bases between them. The CDR3 is made up of 14 amino acids. Germline CDR1 LGHNA, CDR2 YNFKEQ. CDR3 DNA: TGTGCCAGCAGCGCTTCGACAGGGAACACTGAAGCTTTCTTT. This sequence encodes CASSASTGNTEAFF.

The genes are TRBV5-5 and TRBJ2-2; D perhaps matches TRBD1 (6 bases). Germline V gene lookup returns CDR1 SGHKS and CDR2 YYEKEE (reference sequence). Trimming took off 0 bases at V and 4 bases at J, with 7 bases between the two ends. This CDR3 has 14 residues. The DNA of the CDR3 is TGTGCCAGCAGCTTGGCGACAGGCACCGGGGAGCTGTTTTTT. This gives the protein CASSLATGTGELFF.